These 3 T cell receptor beta chains share one sample of origin, sequenced in a study of CD8 T cells in Susac syndrome. RNA totalling about 0.5 to 1 ug underwent reverse transcription with random hexamers. Each CDR3 protein is one row after TCRdb ran MiXCR on the immunoSEQ multiplex PCR reads. The sample shows 200,000 to 250,000 distinct CDR3 sequences, roughly 95% of them seen only once. The material sequenced was CD4+ T cells from PBMCs. The receptors originated from a human donor with multiple sclerosis.

V is TRBV29-1 and J is TRBJ2-5, with 7 positions matching TRBD1. V lost 3 bases, J lost 2 bases, and 3 bases stayed unmatched. CDR3 length: 13 residues. Germline lookup yields CDR1 SQVTM and CDR2 ANQGSEA. The CDR3 sequence: CSVEGTAQETQYF. The CDR3 DNA follows: TGCAGCGTTGAGGGGACAGCGCAAGAGACCCAGTACTTC.

The V gene is TRBV20-1, the J gene TRBJ1-1, with D unclear. Germline CDR1 DFQATT, CDR2 SNEGSKA (reference sequence). Trimming removed 3 bases at V and 4 bases at J, with 12 bases between. CDR3 length: 13 residues. DNA for the CDR3: TGCAGTGCTAGTCCGGGGATCGTCACTGAAGCTTTCTTT. Its translation: CSASPGIVTEAFF.

The chain carries TRBV3-1 and TRBJ1-1; possibly TRBD1 for D (5 bases). Between the trimmed V and J ends, which lost 6 bases and 4 bases, there was a span of 12 bases. The CDR3 is 13 amino acids. Germline V gene sequence: CDR1 LGHDT, CDR2 YNNKEL (reference sequence). CDR3 sequence (DNA): TGTGCCAGCAGTCCACCAGGGAGCACTGAAGCTTTCTTT. Translated: CASSPPGSTEAFF.